The T cell receptor beta chain described here comes from a study of T cells after yellow fever vaccination. Study-wide results and caveats: Primary-vaccination clones mostly resurfaced post-booster (about 95% CD4, more than 80% CD8).

This clonotype was recorded many times. Its target is not known. V lost 8 bases and J 0 bases, leaving 14 bases between the germline ends. CDR1 and CDR2 (germline): SGHTA, FQGNSA. CDR3 size: 14 residues. Each CDR3 protein gets one entry after TCRdb re-called the 5' RACE reads with MiXCR. The sample shows a few hundred thousand distinct CDR3 sequences, approximately 5.7% of them seen only once. The genes are TRBV7-2 and TRBJ2-7, with D possibly being TRBD1 (5 bases). Specimen: PBMCs, collected 5 days after the yellow fever booster vaccination. This clonotype was sampled from a man younger than 45 who received the YFV17D yellow fever vaccine. The CDR3 DNA reads TGTGCCAGCGCATGGGGCGGTAGCTCCTACGAGCAGTACTTC. The encoded protein is CASAWGGSSYEQYF.